This T cell receptor (beta chain) was identified in a study of cytotoxic CD8 clonotypes in ibrutinib-treated CLL. Method: immunoSEQ multiplex PCR; TCRdb's copy keeps in-frame clones and lacks some. The data hold about 150,000 clones, with about 75% observed a single time. Sample share makes this clone medium-sized. The sequence derives from a human donor with chronic lymphocytic leukemia. The sequencing used PBMCs, collected after 24 months of ibrutinib treatment.

DNA of the CDR3: TGTGCCTGTGGGGTCGGCTATGGCTACACCTTC. Translated, it gives CACGVGYGYTF. The J gene is TRBJ1-2, the V gene TRBV2; unclear D gene. V lost 11 bases, J lost 4 bases, and 11 bases lay in between. Germline CDR1 is SNHLY and CDR2 is FYNNEI. The CDR3 consists of 11 residues.